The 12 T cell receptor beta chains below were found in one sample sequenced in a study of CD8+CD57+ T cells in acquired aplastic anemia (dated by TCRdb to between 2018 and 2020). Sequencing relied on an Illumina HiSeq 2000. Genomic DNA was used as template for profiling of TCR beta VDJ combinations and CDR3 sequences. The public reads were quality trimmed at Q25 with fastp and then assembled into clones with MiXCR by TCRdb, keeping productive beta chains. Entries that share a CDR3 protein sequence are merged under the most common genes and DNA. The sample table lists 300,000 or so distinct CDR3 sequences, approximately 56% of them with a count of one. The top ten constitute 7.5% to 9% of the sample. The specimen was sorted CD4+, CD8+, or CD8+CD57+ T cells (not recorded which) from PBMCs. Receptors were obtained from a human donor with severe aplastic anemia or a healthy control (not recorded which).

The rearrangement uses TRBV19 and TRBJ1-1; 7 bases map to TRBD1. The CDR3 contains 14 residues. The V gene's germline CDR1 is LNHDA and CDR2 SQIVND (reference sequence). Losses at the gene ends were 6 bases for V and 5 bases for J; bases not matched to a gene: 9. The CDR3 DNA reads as TGTGCCAGTAGGAGACAGGGTTTGGGAACTGAAGCTTTCTTT. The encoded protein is CASRRQGLGTEAFF.

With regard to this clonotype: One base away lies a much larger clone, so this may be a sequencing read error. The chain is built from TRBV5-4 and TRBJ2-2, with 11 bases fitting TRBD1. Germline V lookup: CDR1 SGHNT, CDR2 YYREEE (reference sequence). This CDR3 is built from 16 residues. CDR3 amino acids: CASSSGQGANTGELLF. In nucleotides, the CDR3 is TGTGCCAGCAGCTCCGGACAGGGGGCGAACACCGGGGAGCTGCTTTTT.

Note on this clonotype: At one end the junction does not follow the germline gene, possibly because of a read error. CDR3: CSSSSTNEQFF. For the CDR3, the DNA is TGTTCCAGCAGCTCAACCAATGAGCAGTTCTTC. V gene TRBV7-6 combines with J gene TRBJ2-7; D uncertain. The closer fit of TRBJ2-1 to the DNA end suggests the J call may be wrong. Germline assignment: CDR1 SGHVS and CDR2 FNYEAQ. The CDR3 runs to 11 residues.

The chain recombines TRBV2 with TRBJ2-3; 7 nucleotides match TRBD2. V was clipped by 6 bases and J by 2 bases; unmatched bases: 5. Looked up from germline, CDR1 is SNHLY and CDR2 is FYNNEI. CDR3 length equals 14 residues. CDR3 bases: TGTGCCAGCAGGGGGGACTACCTCACAGATACGCAGTATTTT. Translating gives CASRGDYLTDTQYF.

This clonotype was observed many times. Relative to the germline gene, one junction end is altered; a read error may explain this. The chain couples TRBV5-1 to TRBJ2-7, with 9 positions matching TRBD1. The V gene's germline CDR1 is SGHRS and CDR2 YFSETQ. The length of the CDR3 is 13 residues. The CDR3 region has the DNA TGTGCCAGCAGCCGGGACAGGGCCTACGAGCAGTACTTC. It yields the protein CASSRDRAYEQYF.

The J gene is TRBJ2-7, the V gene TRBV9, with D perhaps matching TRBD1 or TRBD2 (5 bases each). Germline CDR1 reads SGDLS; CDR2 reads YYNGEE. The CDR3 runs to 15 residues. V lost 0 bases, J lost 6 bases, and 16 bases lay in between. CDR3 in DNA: TGTGCCAGCAGCGTAGACGGTGAGGGGATAAGCGAGCAGTACTTC. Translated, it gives CASSVDGEGISEQYF.

The chain's CDR3 is CASSHGRDEAFF. As DNA, the CDR3 is TGTGCCAGCAGCCACGGACGGGATGAAGCTTTCTTT. The chain has TRBV7-9 and TRBJ1-1; D gene uncertain. Per germline, CDR1 SEHNR and CDR2 FQNEAQ (reference sequence). This CDR3 region has 12 residues. Trimming left V 5 bases short and J 7 bases short, with 11 bases between. Full variable domain (missing parts from reference TRBV7-9 and TRBJ1-1): DTGVSQNPRHKITKRGQNVTFRCDPISEHNRLYWYRQTLGQGPEFLTYFQNEAQLEKSRLLSDRFSAERPKGSFSTLEIQRTEQGDSAMYLCASSHGRDEAFFGQGTRLTVV.

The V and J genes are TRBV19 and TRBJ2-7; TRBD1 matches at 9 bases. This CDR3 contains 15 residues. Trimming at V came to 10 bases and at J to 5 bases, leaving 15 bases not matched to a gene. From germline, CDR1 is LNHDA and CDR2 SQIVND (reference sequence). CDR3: CATTPRGQGKHEQYF. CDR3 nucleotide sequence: TGTGCCACAACACCCCGCGGACAGGGGAAGCACGAGCAGTACTTC.

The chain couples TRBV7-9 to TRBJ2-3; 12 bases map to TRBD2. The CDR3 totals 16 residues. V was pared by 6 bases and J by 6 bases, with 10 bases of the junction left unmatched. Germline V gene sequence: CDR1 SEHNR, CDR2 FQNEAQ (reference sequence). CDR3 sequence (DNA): TGTGCCAGCAGGAGGACTAGCGGGGTTACGATTGATACGCAGTATTTT. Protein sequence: CASRRTSGVTIDTQYF.

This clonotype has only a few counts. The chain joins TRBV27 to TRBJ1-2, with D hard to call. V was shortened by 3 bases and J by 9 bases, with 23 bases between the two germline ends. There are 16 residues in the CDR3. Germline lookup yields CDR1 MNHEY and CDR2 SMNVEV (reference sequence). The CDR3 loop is CASSFLSTRGPIRYTF. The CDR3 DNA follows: TGTGCCAGCAGTTTTTTGAGCACAAGAGGGCCTATTCGCTACACCTTC.

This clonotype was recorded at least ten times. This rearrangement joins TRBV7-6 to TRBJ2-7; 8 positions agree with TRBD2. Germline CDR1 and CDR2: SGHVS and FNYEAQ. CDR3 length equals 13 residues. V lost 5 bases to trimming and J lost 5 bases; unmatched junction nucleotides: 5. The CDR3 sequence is CASSRREGNEQYF. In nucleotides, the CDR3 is TGTGCCAGCAGCCGTCGGGAGGGGAACGAGCAGTACTTC.

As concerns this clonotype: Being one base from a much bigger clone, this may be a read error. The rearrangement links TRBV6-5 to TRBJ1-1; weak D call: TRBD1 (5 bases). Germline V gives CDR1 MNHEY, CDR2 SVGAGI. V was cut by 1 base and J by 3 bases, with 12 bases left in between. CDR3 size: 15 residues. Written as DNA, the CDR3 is TGTGCCAGCAGTTACTACAGACAGAGGGACACTGAAGCTTTCTTT. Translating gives CASSYYRQRDTEAFF.